The T cell receptor (beta chain) described here comes from a study of CD8 T cells in Susac syndrome (dated by TCRdb to between 2019 and 2020). About the full investigation: Repertoire sequencing was used to test whether CD8+ T cell activation and differentiation in Susac syndrome was antigen driven. Study-wide conclusions, independent of this receptor: The study acknowledged that relatively few individuals were included in the TCR sequencing and HLA analysis.

RNA was extracted with the RNeasy kit and about 0.45 to 1 ug was reverse transcribed using random hexamers. TCR beta CDR3 regions were amplified with the immunoSEQ multiplex PCR assay covering 54 Vbeta and 13 Jbeta segments. PCR amplification bias was corrected using a synthetic template baseline for primer optimization and computational correction. Per the source publication's procedure: Only productive sequences were kept, with reads annotated to V, D and J genes according to IMGT and analyzed in immunoSEQ Analyzer. Clonality was computed as one minus Shannon entropy normalized by log2 of the number of productive unique sequences. Public and private clones were assessed among the 100 most prevalent clones of each patient and control. Clones were defined as Susac-specific when absent from the healthy and MS cohorts, from approximately 1,100 published viral clones and from other ImmuneACCESS disease sequences. The public reads were run again by TCRdb, first through fastp at Q25 and then through MiXCR, and only productive beta chains were kept. Under each unique CDR3 protein, matching rows form one entry showing the most common genes and DNA. The authors' filters were not applied to this entry. This sample comprises 250,000 or so distinct CDR3 sequences, 90% to 95% of them detected only once. About 0.07% of the sample goes to the ten largest clones.

Peripheral blood CD8+ and CD4+ T cells from healthy donors, Susac syndrome patients and multiple sclerosis patients were profiled by high-throughput TCR beta sequencing. The multiple sclerosis controls were treatment-naive patients whose relapsing-remitting disease, either stable or active, fulfilled the revised McDonald criteria. Bulk CD8+ and CD4+ T cells were purified magnetically by negative isolation, whereas CD8+ TEMRA cells were enriched by FACS. Blood was collected in EDTA tubes and processed within 24 hours, with PBMCs isolated through density gradient centrifugation. PBMCs destined for TCR sequencing were cryopreserved in liquid nitrogen and later thawed in a 37 °C water bath. The sorted or isolated CD4+, CD8+ and CD8+ TEMRA cells reached a purity of at least 90%. To note about this clonotype: Its specific antigen is unknown. Base qualities are missing; no much larger clone stands one base away.

The CDR3 goes from the cysteine to the phenylalanine over 13 residues. The only DNA kept is the CDR3, 39 bases in frame from the first base. V gives up 3 bases and J gives up 1 base, and the segment between their germline ends measures 9 bases. Via the germline V gene, CDR1 is SQVTM and CDR2 ANQGSEA. This receptor chain uses TRBV29-1 and TRBJ1-1; no confident D gene assignment can be made. Sequencing used CD4+ T cells from PBMCs. This clonotype was obtained from a human donor with multiple sclerosis. The CDR3 corresponds to CSVELRSNTEAFF. The bases read TGCAGCGTTGAGCTCAGGTCGAACACTGAAGCTTTCTTT.